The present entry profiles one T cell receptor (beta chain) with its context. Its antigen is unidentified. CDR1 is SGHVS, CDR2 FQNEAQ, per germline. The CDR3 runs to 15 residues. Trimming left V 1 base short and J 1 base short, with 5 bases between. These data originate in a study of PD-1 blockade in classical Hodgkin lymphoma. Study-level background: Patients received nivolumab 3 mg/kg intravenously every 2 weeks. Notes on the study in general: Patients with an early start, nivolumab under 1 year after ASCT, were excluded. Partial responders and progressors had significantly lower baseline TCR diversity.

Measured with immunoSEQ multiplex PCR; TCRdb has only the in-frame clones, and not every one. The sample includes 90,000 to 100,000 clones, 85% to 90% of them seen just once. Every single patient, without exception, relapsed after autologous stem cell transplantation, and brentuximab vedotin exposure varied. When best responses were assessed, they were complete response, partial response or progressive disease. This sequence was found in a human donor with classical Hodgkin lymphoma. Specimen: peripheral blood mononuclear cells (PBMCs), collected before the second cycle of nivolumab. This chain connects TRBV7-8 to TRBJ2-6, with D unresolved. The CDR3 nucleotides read TGTGCCAGCAGCTTAGGGGGTTCTGGGGCCAACGTCCTGACTTTC. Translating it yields CASSLGGSGANVLTF.